This T cell receptor beta chain derives from a study of PD-1 blockade in classical Hodgkin lymphoma. TCRdb's copy holds only in-frame clones and misses some; the assay was immunoSEQ multiplex PCR. The data show 27,000 or so clones, approximately 85% seen once. The time point here: cycle 4 day 1 (C4D1), after 5 to 7 weeks of nivolumab. Each of the patients experienced relapse following autologous stem cell transplantation, and their brentuximab vedotin exposure differed. CD4+ T cells were purified from thawed PBMCs by magnetic negative selection. Notes on the study in general: Underlying causes for the observed repertoire differences were not defined, possibly disease activity or prior therapy. When nivolumab was started under 1 year after ASCT, patients were excluded.

The CDR3 has 13 amino acids. CDR1 SGHVS and CDR2 FNYEAQ come from the germline V gene. Trimming cost V 3 bases and J 10 bases; bases outside gene matches: 6. A word on this clone: Its target is not known.

The chain recombines TRBV7-6 with TRBJ2-4, with 7 bases matching TRBD2. This TCR was sampled from a human donor with classical Hodgkin lymphoma. Sequencing used CD4+ T cells from blood, obtained before the fourth cycle of nivolumab. The CDR3 protein is CASSLGRGEIQYF. The DNA for the CDR3 is TGTGCCAGCAGCTTGGGGAGGGGAGAAATTCAGTACTTC.